This T cell receptor beta chain stems from a study of identical twins. Study findings and constraints: Where out-of-frame alpha sequences were twin-shared, they showed excess low generation probability.

Note on this clonotype: Its cognate antigen is unknown.

TCRdb fed the 5' RACE reads into MiXCR, producing one record per CDR3 protein. The repertoire holds a few hundred thousand distinct CDR3 sequences, roughly 9% seen once, with under 9.5% in the top ten. Trimming stripped 0 bases from V and 4 bases from J, with 9 bases between. Germline loops: CDR1 LGHDT, CDR2 YNNKEL (reference sequence). The CDR3 extends over 15 amino acids. The rearrangement uses TRBV3-1 and TRBJ2-2; no definite D call. The sequencing sample was made of naive T cells sorted from blood. The TCR was taken from a woman aged 45-59 years in good health. The CDR3 coding sequence is TGTGCCAGCAGCCAAGAATGGACCGCCACCGGGGAGCTGTTTTTT. As protein: CASSQEWTATGELFF.